The sequence of this T cell receptor beta chain was determined in a study of T cells in Graves' hyperthyroidism and ophthalmopathy (dated by TCRdb to between 2018 and 2020). With regard to the full study: Peripheral blood was collected at initial diagnosis, before any treatment. The paper reports TCR Vbeta CDR3 sequencing of 140 or so peripheral blood samples: 40 or so ophthalmopathy, about 75 hyperthyroidism and around 17 progressor patients. A discovery cohort of around 98 patients, about 40 with Graves' ophthalmopathy and 55 to 60 with stable Graves' hyperthyroidism, was used to find distinguishing TCR V-J signatures. Whether ophthalmopathy could be predicted prospectively was tested in an independent validation cohort made up of about 18 hyperthyroidism patients plus 17 patients who later progressed to ophthalmopathy. Thyroid tissue and blood T-cell repertoires from six Graves' hyperthyroidism patients were also compared in the study. Once sampling was done, hyperthyroidism patients were given methimazole at a starting dose of 30 mg daily, whereas ophthalmopathy patients were given high-dose intravenous methylprednisolone. For training and testing, the 95 to 100 patients in the discovery cohort were randomly divided in a 7:3 ratio.

The TCR beta CDR3 regions were amplified from the RNA transcripts. The first round of RT-PCR for the TCR CDR3 was performed with the HTBI primer set and the Qiagen OneStep RT-PCR kit. The libraries were constructed in a second round of multiplex PCR and then size-selected and purified. Libraries were sequenced paired-end with 100 bp reads on an Illumina HiSeq2000. In the source study's methods: SOAPnuke was used to process the raw data, with reads discarded if the reads contained adapters or uncalled bases, had a mean Phred below 15, or lacked an exact constant-primer or identifier match. High-quality paired reads were merged using COPE v1.2.5, and each unique nucleotide sequence was defined as a clonotype. MiTCR v1.1 was used to align the clonotypes against IMGT TRBV, TRBD and TRBJ reference segments. Only V-J combinations with frequency above 0.0001, covering approximately 99% of repertoires, were analysed. The TCS score was defined as the ratio of F50 (clonal expansion) to E x V (chaos), calculated using BLOSUM62-based TCRdist between CDR3 peptides within each V-J. Welch's t-statistics and random forest reduced 500 to 550 V-J features to 13, which were used in a naive Bayes classifier (R e1071). TCRdb trimmed public reads at Q25 via fastp, called clones via MiXCR and kept in-frame beta chains. Every distinct CDR3 protein forms one entry, paired with its most common genes and DNA. For this entry, the V and J calls and clone size follow TCRdb and not the study's own pipeline. The sample profile shows some 380,000 distinct CDR3 sequences; approximately 12% of them were found once. The top ten clones comprise about a fifth of the sample.

The CDR3 covers 12 residues, taking in both the cysteine and the phenylalanine. Solely the CDR3 DNA is kept, with 36 bases framed from the first base. CDR1 and CDR2, per the germline V gene (reference sequence), are SEHNR and FQNEAQ. A distance of 9 bases separates the germline ends of V and J, which lose 11 bases and 1 base respectively. Hyperthyroidism patients were aged 18 to 65 years and newly diagnosed, with disease duration of less than 2 months. Any patient with an uncontrolled infection, another autoimmune disease, pregnancy or lactation was excluded. Clinical symptoms, serum thyroxine and TRAb, thyroid ultrasound, and orbital computed tomography formed the basis for the diagnoses. Blood from progressor patients was collected at the time of first diagnosis with hyperthyroidism, before any ophthalmopathy symptoms had appeared. Ficoll-Paque density gradient centrifugation was used to isolate PBMCs from 10 ml of fresh peripheral blood. Progressor patients were initially diagnosed with Graves' hyperthyroidism and developed ophthalmopathy during follow-up. Total RNA was extracted with Trizol reagent, and quality was checked on an Agilent 2100 Bioanalyzer.

The investigation overall reported the following: A model built on a 13 V-J signature distinguished ophthalmopathy from stable hyperthyroidism, reaching around 88% sensitivity and approximately 81% specificity in cross-validation and 80%/75% in testing. In validation, the model predicted progression to ophthalmopathy with approximately 70% sensitivity and around 72% specificity, a median of around 6.6 months before onset. Sample size was not statistically predetermined, and investigators were not blinded to group allocation. Most expanded thyroid clonotypes (frequency above 0.001) were also found in blood, which suggests that blood repertoires may mirror thyroid immune responses.

About this clonotype: Its antigen is still unknown. No much larger clone exists at a distance of one base, and base qualities are not known.

Recombination linked TRBV7-9 to TRBJ1-3; no D gene call is confident. Source material: blood. The TCR comes from a man in his thirties or forties with Graves' hyperthyroidism that later progressed to Graves' ophthalmopathy. Here the CDR3 is given as CAGRRSGNTIYF. The DNA sequence is TGTGCCGGGCGGAGGTCTGGAAACACCATATATTTT.